This T cell receptor beta chain was captured in a study of monozygotic twins with inflammatory bowel disease. Using the 5' RACE reads, TCRdb records one entry per CDR3 protein without DNA. Across 400,000 or so distinct CDR3 sequences, the top ten clones capture 2.4% of the sample. CDR3 length: 13 amino acids. The sample comprised blood. The J gene is TRBJ2-1, the V gene TRBV12-3 or TRBV12-4; TCRdb's D gene call, TRBD2, goes unchecked for lack of DNA. This receptor was obtained from a human donor with ulcerative colitis or Crohn's disease, or a healthy co-twin of an affected twin (not recorded which). The CDR3 sequence is CASGGLAQDEQFF.